Listed here are 6 T cell receptor beta chains from one sample, sequenced in a study of T cells in Graves' hyperthyroidism and ophthalmopathy (dated by TCRdb to the late 2010s). Preparation of the library involved multiplex PCR. Instrument on record: Illumina HiSeq 2000. Amplification of TCR beta CDR3 regions was carried out from RNA transcripts. A first-round RT-PCR of the TCR CDR3 used the HTBI primer set with the Qiagen OneStep RT-PCR kit. Using fastp trimming at Q25 and MiXCR clonotype assembly, TCRdb reanalyzed the public sequencing data and kept in-frame beta chains. Each record represents a unique CDR3 protein, reported with the most common genes and DNA among its rows. Counted in this sample were about 560,000 distinct CDR3 sequences; 14% of them appeared once. The top ten clonotypes cover over 11% of the sample. Source material: blood. The receptors here all came from a woman aged 40 to 50 with Graves' hyperthyroidism.

This clonotype has a single count. The chain uses TRBV5-1 and TRBJ1-6; D perhaps matches TRBD1 (6 bases). V was trimmed by 4 bases and J by 6 bases, leaving 14 bases between them. The CDR3 runs 15 residues. The V gene's germline CDR1 is SGHRS and CDR2 YFSETQ. DNA for the CDR3: TGCGCCAGCAGCCTCGGGACACAAACTAATTCACCCCTCCACTTT. Protein: CASSLGTQTNSPLHF.

This clonotype was counted a few times. The chain couples TRBV6-1 to TRBJ2-1, with TRBD1 matching 10 bases. This CDR3 contains 18 residues. Germline CDR1 is MNHNS and CDR2 is SASEGT. V lost 1 base and J lost 6; bases outside the gene matches: 12. The CDR3 reads CASSEGGQGFGLRNEQFF. CDR3 coding DNA: TGTGCCAGCAGTGAAGGGGGACAGGGGTTCGGCCTACGCAATGAGCAGTTCTTC.

The chain couples TRBV5-4 to TRBJ2-7; 8 bases are shared with TRBD2. This CDR3 has 13 amino acids. The V segment lost 3 bases and the J segment 5 bases; nucleotides outside the gene matches: 4. Germline CDR1 reads SGHNT; CDR2 reads YYREEE (reference sequence). DNA for the CDR3: TGTGCCAGCAGCTCCGGACTAGCCGACGAGCAGTACTTC. Its translation: CASSSGLADEQYF.

This clonotype was detected ten times or more. This chain uses TRBV28 with TRBJ2-5; 7 positions agree with TRBD2. Germline V gene lookup returns CDR1 MDHEN and CDR2 SYDVKM. The CDR3 extends over 15 amino acids. Trimming cost V 0 bases and J 3 bases; bases outside gene matches: 4. This CDR3 reads CASSLWSLAEETQYF. CDR3 bases: TGTGCCAGCAGTTTATGGTCGCTAGCGGAAGAGACCCAGTACTTC.

This clonotype came up many times. V is TRBV6-1 and J is TRBJ2-1; 7 nucleotides align to TRBD2. Trimming took 5 bases from V and 8 from J; bases not matched to a gene: 9. This CDR3 region has 14 residues. Germline V gene lookup returns CDR1 MNHNS and CDR2 SASEGT. The CDR3 reads CASSYKGRADEQFF. CDR3 nucleotides: TGTGCCAGCAGTTATAAGGGGAGGGCCGATGAGCAGTTCTTC.

Worth noting for this clonotype: This may be a read error: a much more frequent sequence differs by one nucleotide. The chain carries TRBV27 and TRBJ2-1; TRBD2 matches 11 bases. CDR3 length: 15 amino acids. Germline trimming cut 6 bases from V and 10 bases from J; bases unmatched to any gene: 11. Germline V gene lookup returns CDR1 MNHEY and CDR2 SMNVEV (reference sequence). The DNA of the CDR3 is TGTGCCAGCAGATATACTAGCGGGAGTTTCTACGAGCAGTTCTTC. It is translated as CASRYTSGSFYEQFF.